The entry that follows covers one TCR beta chain sequence. The antigen is undetermined. There are 16 residues in the CDR3. CDR1 is ENHRY and CDR2 is SYGVKD in the germline V gene. Trimming shortened V by 6 bases and J by 7 bases, and 19 bases separated the two germline ends. The data derive from a study of vaccination and CD4 T cells after COVID-19. Study context: Treatment of control cultures consisted of a CEFX pool, an HIV-1 Nef pool, or no peptide.

The treatment is: approximately nine-day PBMC culture with coronavirus spike peptide pools or control peptides (ViraFEST assay). Cultured CD4+ T cell DNA was sequenced using the Oncomine TCR Beta short-read assay. TCRdb redid the calling of the PCR reads with MiXCR, one entry per CDR3 protein. This sample has 6,000 to 6,500 distinct CDR3 sequences, with over 70% found just once. The material sequenced was CD4+ T cells from blood, cultured in vitro. The chain has TRBV10-3 and TRBJ1-6, with TRBD1 as a possible D gene (6 bases). The clonotype was recovered from a human donor who had recovered from COVID-19. The CDR3 sequence: CAISAGVGRANSPLHF. CDR3 nucleotide sequence: TGTGCCATCAGCGCAGGGGTGGGGAGGGCGAATTCACCCCTCCACTTT.